This entry features one T cell receptor (beta chain) sequence. Its target antigen remains unknown. Per-nucleotide qualities are absent, and no much larger clonotype sits a single base away. The CDR3 regions of human TCRbeta chains were analyzed by immunosequencing. The authors' analysis ran thus. TCRs in the repertoires were compared against a reference library of SARS-CoV-2-specific TCRs that had been generated with the MIRA antigen-specificity platform. Breadth was defined as the fraction of unique TCRs that were SARS-CoV-2-associated. Depth was defined as the fraction of total T cells that were SARS-CoV-2-associated. Using the MIRA data, every spike-specific TCR was mapped to the spike region that the TCR reacted to and assigned to either a CD4 or a CD8 class. Log10-transformed breadth and depth values were compared by one-way ANOVA with Sidak's multiple comparisons tests. TCRdb re-hosts the immuneACCESS table, in-frame sequences only. Its copies lack some clones; in the studies checked, an unresolved V gene accounts for under half of them, and the cause for the rest is not known. The DNA gave D and trimming, while V, J and clone size come from that table. This sample is represented by some 15,000 clones; about nine tenths of them were singletons. Just under 3% of the sample belongs to the ten largest clones.

What the time point label conveys for this sample: about 28 days (+/-7) after the second vaccine dose. AZD1222 recipients whose second dose came at about 4 weeks and those whose second dose came at about 12 weeks were combined into one group, since spike-specific TCR depth and breadth did not differ between the two schedules. The vaccinee samples were drawn from two UK trials, COV001 and COV002, one of which was a single-blind randomized controlled phase 2/3 trial testing AZD1222 (ChAdOx1 nCoV-19) in healthy adults. For TCRbeta chain sequencing, PBMC samples were collected from trial participants at day 0 and at day 28 after the second dose. From a lookup of the germline V gene, CDR1 and CDR2 are SGHTA and FQGTGA. CDR3 length: 15 amino acids, cysteine to phenylalanine. The retained sequence is limited to the CDR3, 45 bases, with the frame set at the first base. V is reduced by 5 bases and J by 6 bases, leaving a spacing of 17 bases between them.

The data were obtained in a study of T cell responses to AZD1222 COVID-19 vaccine (dated by TCRdb to the early 2020s). Notes on the research overall: A total of about 240 trial participants underwent TCR sequencing, of whom 207 received two doses of AZD1222 and approximately 25 received two doses of the MenACWY control vaccine. Trial participants were enrolled into age subgroups of 18-55, 56-69 and 70-plus years, which contained 148, 28 and 57 TCR-sequenced participants, respectively.

Overall results and qualifications from the work: Only a handful of AZD1222 recipients were SARS-CoV-2 seropositive at baseline, limiting conclusions about previously exposed vaccinees. Participants were mostly white British and included more females than males, and it was suggested by the authors that clonal diversity may have been underestimated. In the small 56-69-year group, the increase in depth fell short of significance, most likely because of low power. Vaccine-associated CD4 TCRs spanned the whole spike protein, with dominant responses in regions 160-218 and 743-854. Because no samples from the day 14 peak response were available, repertoires could be characterized only after the peak T cell response. Reportedly, almost half of the unique spike-specific TCRs recognized epitopes lying outside the regions that are mutated in the B.1.351 and B.1.1.7 variants. After two AZD1222 doses, spike-specific TCR breadth and depth were significantly higher than at day 0 and than in MenACWY recipients.

This chain is built from TRBV7-3 and TRBJ2-1; the D call is tentative, TRBD1 or TRBD2, as each matches 5 bases. The source is an adult who received the AZD1222 COVID-19 vaccine. Specimen: peripheral blood, collected 28 days after the second AZD1222 dose. The CDR3 amino acid sequence is: CASSQGPDNGNEQFF. The nucleotide sequence reads TGTGCCAGCAGCCAGGGACCGGATAACGGCAATGAGCAGTTCTTC.